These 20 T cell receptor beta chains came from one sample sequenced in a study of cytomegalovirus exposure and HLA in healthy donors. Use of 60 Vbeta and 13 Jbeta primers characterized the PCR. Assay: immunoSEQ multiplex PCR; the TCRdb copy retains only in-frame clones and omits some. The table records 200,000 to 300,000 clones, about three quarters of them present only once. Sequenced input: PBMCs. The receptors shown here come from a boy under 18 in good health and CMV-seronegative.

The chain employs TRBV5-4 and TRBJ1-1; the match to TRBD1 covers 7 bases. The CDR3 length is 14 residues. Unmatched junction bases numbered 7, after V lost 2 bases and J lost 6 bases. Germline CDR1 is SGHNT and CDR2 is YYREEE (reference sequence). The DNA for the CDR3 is TGTGCCAGCAGCTTAGGGGGCGGTTGGGCTGAAGCTTTCTTT. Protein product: CASSLGGGWAEAFF. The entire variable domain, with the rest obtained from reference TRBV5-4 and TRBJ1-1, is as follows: ETGVTQSPTHLIKTRGQQVTLRCSSQSGHNTVSWYQQALGQGPQFIFQYYREEENGRGNFPPRFSGLQFPNYSSELNVNALELDDSALYLCASSLGGGWAEAFFGQGTRLTVV.

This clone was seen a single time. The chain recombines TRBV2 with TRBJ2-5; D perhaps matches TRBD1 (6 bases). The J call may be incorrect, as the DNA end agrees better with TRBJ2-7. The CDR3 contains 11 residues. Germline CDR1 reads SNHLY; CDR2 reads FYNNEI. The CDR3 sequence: CATNREIEQYF. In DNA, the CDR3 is TGTGCCACTAACAGGGAGATCGAGCAGTACTTC.

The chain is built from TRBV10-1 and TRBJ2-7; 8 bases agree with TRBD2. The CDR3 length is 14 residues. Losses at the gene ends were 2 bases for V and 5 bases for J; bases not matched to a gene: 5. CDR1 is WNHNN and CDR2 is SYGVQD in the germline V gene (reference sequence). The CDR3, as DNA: TGCGCCAGCAGTGAGAGCGGGGGCCGGGACGAGCAGTACTTC. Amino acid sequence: CASSESGGRDEQYF.

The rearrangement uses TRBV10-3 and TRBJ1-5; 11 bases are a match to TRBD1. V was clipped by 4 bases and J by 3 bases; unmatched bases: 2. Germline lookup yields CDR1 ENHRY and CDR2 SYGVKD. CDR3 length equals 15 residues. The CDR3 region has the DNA TGTGCCATCAGTGCGGACAGGGGGCCCAATCAGCCCCAGCATTTT. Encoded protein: CAISADRGPNQPQHF.

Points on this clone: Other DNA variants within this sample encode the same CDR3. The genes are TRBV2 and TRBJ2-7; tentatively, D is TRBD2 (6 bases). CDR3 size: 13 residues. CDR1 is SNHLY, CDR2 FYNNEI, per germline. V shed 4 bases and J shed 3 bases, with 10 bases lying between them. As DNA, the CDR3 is TGTGCCAGCAGTGGGGACTCCTACTACGAGCAGTACTTC. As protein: CASSGDSYYEQYF.

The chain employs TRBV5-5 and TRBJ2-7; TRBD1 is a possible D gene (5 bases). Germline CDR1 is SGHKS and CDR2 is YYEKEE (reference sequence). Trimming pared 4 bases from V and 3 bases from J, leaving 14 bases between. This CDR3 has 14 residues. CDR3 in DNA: TGTGCCAGCAGCCCGCCCCAGGGATACTACGAGCAGTACTTC. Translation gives CASSPPQGYYEQYF.

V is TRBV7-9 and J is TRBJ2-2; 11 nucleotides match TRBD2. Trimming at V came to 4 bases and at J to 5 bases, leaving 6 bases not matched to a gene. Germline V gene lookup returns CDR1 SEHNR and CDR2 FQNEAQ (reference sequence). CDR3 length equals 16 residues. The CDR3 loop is CASSSPLAGVTGELFF. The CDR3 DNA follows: TGTGCCAGCAGCTCCCCACTAGCGGGGGTTACCGGGGAGCTGTTTTTT.

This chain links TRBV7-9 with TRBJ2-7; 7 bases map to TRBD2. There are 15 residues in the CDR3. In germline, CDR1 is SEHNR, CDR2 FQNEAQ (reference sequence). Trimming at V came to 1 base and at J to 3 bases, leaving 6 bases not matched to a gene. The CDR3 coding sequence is TGTGCCAGCAGCTTAGATGGTAGCGGGCACTACGAGCAGTACTTC. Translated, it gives CASSLDGSGHYEQYF.

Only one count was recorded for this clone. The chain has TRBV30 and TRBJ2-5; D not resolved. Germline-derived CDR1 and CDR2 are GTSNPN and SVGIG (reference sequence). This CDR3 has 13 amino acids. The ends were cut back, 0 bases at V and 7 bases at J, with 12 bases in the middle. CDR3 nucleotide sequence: TGTGCCTGGAGTGTACGCGCGGTCGCGACCCAGTACTTC. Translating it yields CAWSVRAVATQYF.

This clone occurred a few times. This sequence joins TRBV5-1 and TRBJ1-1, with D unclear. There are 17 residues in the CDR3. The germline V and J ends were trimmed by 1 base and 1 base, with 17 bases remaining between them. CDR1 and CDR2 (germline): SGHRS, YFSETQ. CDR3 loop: CASSLTSPQVRNTEAFF. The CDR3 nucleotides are TGCGCCAGCAGCTTGACTTCCCCCCAGGTCCGGAACACTGAAGCTTTCTTT.

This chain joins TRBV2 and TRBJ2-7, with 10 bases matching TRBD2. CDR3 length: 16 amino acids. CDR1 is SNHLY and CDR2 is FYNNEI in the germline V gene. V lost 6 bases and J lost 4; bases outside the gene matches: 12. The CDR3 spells CASRGETSGTSYEQYF. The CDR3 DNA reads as TGTGCCAGCAGGGGGGAAACTAGCGGGACATCATACGAGCAGTACTTC.

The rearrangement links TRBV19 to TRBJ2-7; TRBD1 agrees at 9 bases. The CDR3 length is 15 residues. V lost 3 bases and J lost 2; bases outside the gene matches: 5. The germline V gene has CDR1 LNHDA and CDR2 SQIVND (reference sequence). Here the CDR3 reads CASSMLGQGAYEQYF. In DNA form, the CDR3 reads TGTGCCAGTAGTATGTTGGGACAGGGTGCCTACGAGCAGTACTTC.

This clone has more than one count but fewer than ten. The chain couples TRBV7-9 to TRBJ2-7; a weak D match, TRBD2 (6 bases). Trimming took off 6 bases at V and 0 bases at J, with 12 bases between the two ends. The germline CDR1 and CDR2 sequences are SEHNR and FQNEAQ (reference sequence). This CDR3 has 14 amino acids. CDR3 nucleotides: TGTGCCAGCAGGGGAGCGGGCCGCTCCTACGAGCAGTACTTC. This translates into CASRGAGRSYEQYF.

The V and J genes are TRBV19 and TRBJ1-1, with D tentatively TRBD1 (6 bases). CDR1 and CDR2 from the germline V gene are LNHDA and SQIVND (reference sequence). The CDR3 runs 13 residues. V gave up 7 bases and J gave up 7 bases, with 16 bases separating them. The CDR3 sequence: CASNPVPGVEAFF. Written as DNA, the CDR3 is TGTGCCAGTAACCCCGTACCAGGGGTTGAAGCTTTCTTT.

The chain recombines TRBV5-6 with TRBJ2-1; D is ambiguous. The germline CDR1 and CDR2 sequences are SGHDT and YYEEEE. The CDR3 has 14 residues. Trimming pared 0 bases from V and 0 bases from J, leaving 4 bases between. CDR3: CASSLGSSYNEQFF. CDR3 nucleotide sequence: TGTGCCAGCAGCTTGGGCAGCTCCTACAATGAGCAGTTCTTC.

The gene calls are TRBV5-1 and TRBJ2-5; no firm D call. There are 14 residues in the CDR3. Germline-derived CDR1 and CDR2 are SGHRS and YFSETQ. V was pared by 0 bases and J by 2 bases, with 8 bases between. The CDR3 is CASSLDGVQETQYF. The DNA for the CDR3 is TGCGCCAGCAGCTTGGACGGAGTTCAAGAGACCCAGTACTTC.

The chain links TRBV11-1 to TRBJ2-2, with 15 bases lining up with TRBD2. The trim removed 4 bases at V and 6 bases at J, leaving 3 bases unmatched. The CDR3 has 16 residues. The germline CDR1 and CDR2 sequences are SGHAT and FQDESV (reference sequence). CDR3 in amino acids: CASSWTSGRAAGELFF. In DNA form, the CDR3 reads TGTGCCAGCAGCTGGACTAGCGGGAGGGCCGCCGGGGAGCTGTTTTTT.

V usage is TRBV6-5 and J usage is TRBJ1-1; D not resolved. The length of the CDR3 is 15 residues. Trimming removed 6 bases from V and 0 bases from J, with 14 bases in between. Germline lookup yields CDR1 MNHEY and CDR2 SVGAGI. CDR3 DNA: TGTGCCAGCAGCTACCAGATTGTCATGAACACTGAAGCTTTCTTT. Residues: CASSYQIVMNTEAFF.

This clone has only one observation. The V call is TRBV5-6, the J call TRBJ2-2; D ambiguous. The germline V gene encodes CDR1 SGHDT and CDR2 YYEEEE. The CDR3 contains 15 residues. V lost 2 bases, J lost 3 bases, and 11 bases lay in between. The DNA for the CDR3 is TGTGCCAGCAGCTTTAGACTTCTTTACACCGGGGAGCTGTTTTTT. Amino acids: CASSFRLLYTGELFF.

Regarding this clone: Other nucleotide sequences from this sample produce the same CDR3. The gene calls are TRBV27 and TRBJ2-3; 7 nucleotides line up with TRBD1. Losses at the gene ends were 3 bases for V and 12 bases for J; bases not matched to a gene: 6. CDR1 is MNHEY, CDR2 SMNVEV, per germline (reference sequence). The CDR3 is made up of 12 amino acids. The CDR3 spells CASSFGTARQYF. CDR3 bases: TGTGCCAGCAGTTTCGGGACAGCTCGCCAGTATTTT.